This is a list of T cell receptor beta chains from one sample in a study of shared clonotypes between healthy human individuals. TCRdb's copy holds only in-frame clones and misses some; the assay was immunoSEQ multiplex PCR. The sample shows fewer than 400,000 clones, 74% of them seen only once. Sequencing was performed on memory CD4+ T cells sorted from blood. Source of these receptors: a man aged 30-40 years in good health. Both conserved end residues are part of each CDR3. A D gene is named only where the DNA matches it firmly. Not all rows give a size; the values are once, few, many and, for expanded clones, a class.

clone_size	j_call	cdr3_length	v_call	d_call	cdr3_aa	cdr3_nt
NA	TRBJ2-7	13	TRBV28	NA	CASSGPGVYEQYF	TGTGCCAGCAGTGGGCCGGGAGTGTACGAGCAGTACTTC
NA	TRBJ1-3	15	TRBV7-6	TRBD1	CASSQVQGRGNTIYF	TGTGCCAGCAGCCAAGTACAGGGGCGAGGAAACACCATATATTTT
NA	TRBJ2-2	16	TRBV2	NA	CASSDLGAANTGELFF	TGTGCCAGCAGTGATTTAGGGGCCGCGAACACCGGGGAGCTGTTTTTT
once	TRBJ2-4	15	TRBV7-9	NA	CASSPNTRLQNIQYF	TGTGCCAGCAGCCCCAATACCCGACTCCAAAACATTCAGTACTTC
NA	TRBJ2-7	14	TRBV5-1	TRBD1	CASSFGRGSYEQYF	TGCGCCAGCAGCTTCGGCAGGGGGTCCTACGAGCAGTACTTC
once	TRBJ2-3	13	TRBV5-1	NA	CASSEPFTDTQYF	TGCGCCAGCAGCGAGCCCTTCACAGATACGCAGTATTTT
NA	TRBJ2-7	13	TRBV27	TRBD2	CASSSSGTYEQYF	TGTGCCAGCTCCTCTAGCGGAACCTACGAGCAGTACTTC
NA	TRBJ2-7	15	TRBV7-6	TRBD1	CASSPRQGASGEQYF	TGTGCCAGCAGCCCAAGACAGGGAGCTTCGGGCGAGCAGTACTTC
NA	TRBJ2-4	12	TRBV6-6	NA	CATWRRENIQYF	TGTGCCACCTGGCGGAGGGAAAACATTCAGTACTTC
NA	TRBJ2-6	18	TRBV28	TRBD1	CASSFYRGFEFGANVLTF	TGTGCCAGCAGTTTCTACAGGGGTTTCGAGTTTGGGGCCAACGTCCTGACTTTC
NA	TRBJ2-3	12	TRBV30	NA	CAWGLNTDTQYF	TGTGCCTGGGGTCTCAACACAGATACGCAGTATTTT
NA	TRBJ2-1	14	TRBV29-1	NA	CSTSTGAAYNEQFF	TGCAGCACCAGCACAGGTGCCGCTTACAATGAGCAGTTCTTC
once	TRBJ2-7	15	TRBV18	NA	CASSPPGPQKAEQYF	TGTGCCAGCTCACCACCGGGACCACAAAAGGCCGAGCAGTACTTC
NA	TRBJ1-4	13	TRBV19	NA	CASRQVLNEKLFF	TGTGCCAGCCGACAGGTTTTGAATGAAAAACTGTTTTTT
few	TRBJ2-2	17	TRBV5-1	NA	CASSLLSVSLNTGELFF	TGCGCCAGCAGCTTGTTGAGTGTTTCGCTGAACACCGGGGAGCTGTTTTTT
NA	TRBJ2-7	15	TRBV2	TRBD1	CASRRGTGGSYEQYF	TGTGCCAGCAGACGAGGGACAGGGGGCTCCTACGAGCAGTACTTC
NA	TRBJ2-3	16	TRBV7-8	NA	CASSYSQGLGLDTQYF	TGTGCCAGCAGCTACTCACAGGGACTTGGGTTAGATACGCAGTATTTT
many	TRBJ2-1	16	TRBV11-2	NA	CASKLMSGAGYNEQFF	TGTGCCAGCAAATTAATGTCAGGGGCTGGCTACAATGAGCAGTTCTTC
once	TRBJ1-5	13	TRBV29-1	NA	CSALGGGNQPQHF	TGCAGCGCCCTGGGGGGGGGCAATCAGCCCCAGCATTTT
NA	TRBJ2-4	13	TRBV5-1	NA	CASSLYRENIQYF	TGCGCCAGCAGCTTATATAGGGAAAACATTCAGTACTTC
few	TRBJ2-2	13	TRBV7-2	NA	CASNRVPTGELFF	TGTGCCAGCAACAGGGTTCCCACCGGGGAGCTGTTTTTT
NA	TRBJ2-3	19	TRBV10-3	TRBD2	CAISEAAGLAETSTDTQYF	TGTGCCATCAGTGAGGCGGCGGGACTAGCGGAAACTAGCACAGATACGCAGTATTTT
NA	TRBJ2-1	17	TRBV7-2	NA	CASSLAGRKKSYNEQFF	TGTGCCAGCAGCTTAGCCGGACGGAAAAAATCCTACAATGAGCAGTTCTTC
NA	TRBJ2-7	15	TRBV7-2	NA	CASSLPTGPLYEQYF	TGTGCCAGCAGCTTACCCACAGGGCCCCTCTACGAGCAGTACTTC
NA	TRBJ2-7	14	TRBV5-1	NA	CASSRTGHPYEQYF	TGCGCCAGCAGTCGAACGGGCCACCCCTACGAGCAGTACTTC
NA	TRBJ2-5	11	TRBV2	NA	CASNRDLTQYF	TGTGCCAGCAACCGGGACTTAACCCAGTACTTC
NA	TRBJ2-3	18	TRBV7-2	TRBD2	CASSLVPRSGSSGDTQYF	TGTGCCAGCAGCTTAGTGCCTCGTAGCGGGAGCTCCGGTGATACGCAGTATTTT
many	TRBJ1-5	11	TRBV27	NA	CASSCEWPQHF	TGTGCCAGCAGTTGCGAGTGGCCCCAGCATTTT
NA	TRBJ2-2	12	TRBV11-3	NA	CASSRVAGELFF	TGTGCCAGCAGCCGGGTGGCCGGGGAGCTGTTTTTT
NA	TRBJ2-1	13	TRBV29-1	TRBD2	CSVESGRGYEQFF	TGCAGCGTTGAAAGCGGGAGGGGCTATGAGCAGTTCTTC
NA	TRBJ1-3	16	TRBV5-1	TRBD1	CASRPGEGASGNTIYF	TGCGCCAGCAGACCGGGAGAGGGGGCTTCGGGAAACACCATATATTTT
NA	TRBJ2-7	15	TRBV11-2	TRBD1	CASSLTRDRLYEQYF	TGTGCCAGCAGCTTAACCCGGGACAGGCTTTACGAGCAGTACTTC
once	TRBJ2-5	14	TRBV5-4	NA	CASSTTTRVETQYF	TGTGCCAGCAGCACAACCACCAGGGTTGAGACCCAGTACTTC
once	TRBJ1-2	15	TRBV6-5	NA	CASSYRPVGAGGYTF	TGTGCCAGCAGTTACCGACCGGTTGGGGCGGGTGGCTACACCTTC
once	TRBJ2-3	12	TRBV29-1	NA	CSVVFSTDTQYF	TGCAGCGTTGTTTTCAGCACAGATACGCAGTATTTT
NA	TRBJ2-7	11	TRBV11-2	NA	CASSEGAWEYF	TGTGCCAGCAGCGAAGGGGCTTGGGAGTACTTC
NA	TRBJ2-3	14	TRBV4-3	TRBD1	CASSRDRGLGTQYF	TGCGCCAGCAGCCGGGACAGGGGCCTCGGTACGCAGTATTTT
NA	TRBJ2-3	15	TRBV5-4	TRBD2	CASSATSGGGDTQYF	TGTGCCAGCAGCGCAACTAGCGGGGGGGGAGATACGCAGTATTTT
NA	TRBJ2-5	16	TRBV19	TRBD2	CASRGLAGGLQETQYF	TGTGCCAGTAGGGGTCTAGCGGGAGGTCTCCAAGAGACCCAGTACTTC
NA	TRBJ1-5	17	TRBV15	TRBD1	CATSRGGQGASIQPQHF	TGTGCCACCAGCAGAGGAGGTCAGGGGGCTAGCATTCAGCCCCAGCATTTT
NA	TRBJ2-1	14	TRBV6-6	TRBD2	CASTRDYTYNEQFF	TGTGCCAGCACCCGGGACTATACCTACAATGAGCAGTTCTTC
NA	TRBJ1-2	16	TRBV19	NA	CASSIGPMAADYGYTF	TGTGCCAGTAGTATTGGTCCCATGGCGGCAGACTATGGCTACACCTTC
NA	TRBJ1-5	14	TRBV15	NA	CATMQGGGNQPQHF	TGTGCCACCATGCAGGGTGGGGGCAATCAGCCCCAGCATTTT
NA	TRBJ1-1	19	TRBV5-1	TRBD1	CASSQGQRGIWGMNTEAFF	TGCGCCAGCAGCCAGGGACAGCGTGGTATCTGGGGCATGAACACTGAAGCTTTCTTT
once	TRBJ2-5	16	TRBV5-6	TRBD2	CASSLGPPGGQETQYF	TGTGCCAGCAGCCTAGGGCCCCCCGGGGGGCAAGAGACCCAGTACTTC
NA	TRBJ1-5	16	TRBV15	NA	CATSRDFQGGNQPQHF	TGTGCCACCAGCAGAGATTTTCAAGGGGGCAATCAGCCCCAGCATTTT
NA	TRBJ1-2	14	TRBV28	NA	CASTPRGGRYGYTF	TGTGCCAGCACCCCCCGCGGAGGCCGTTATGGCTACACCTTC
NA	TRBJ2-3	19	TRBV18	TRBD2	CASSQNPGLAGESTDTQYF	TGTGCCAGCTCACAAAATCCGGGACTAGCGGGAGAGAGCACAGATACGCAGTATTTT
once	TRBJ2-7	11	TRBV20-1	NA	CSARFAGEQYF	TGCAGTGCTAGGTTCGCGGGTGAGCAGTACTTC
few	TRBJ1-5	18	TRBV15	NA	CATSRDRASLRGNQPQHF	TGTGCCACCAGCAGAGACCGGGCCTCGCTCAGGGGCAATCAGCCCCAGCATTTT
NA	TRBJ2-7	13	TRBV2	NA	CALGPGTRNEQYF	TGTGCCCTGGGCCCAGGGACGAGGAACGAGCAGTACTTC